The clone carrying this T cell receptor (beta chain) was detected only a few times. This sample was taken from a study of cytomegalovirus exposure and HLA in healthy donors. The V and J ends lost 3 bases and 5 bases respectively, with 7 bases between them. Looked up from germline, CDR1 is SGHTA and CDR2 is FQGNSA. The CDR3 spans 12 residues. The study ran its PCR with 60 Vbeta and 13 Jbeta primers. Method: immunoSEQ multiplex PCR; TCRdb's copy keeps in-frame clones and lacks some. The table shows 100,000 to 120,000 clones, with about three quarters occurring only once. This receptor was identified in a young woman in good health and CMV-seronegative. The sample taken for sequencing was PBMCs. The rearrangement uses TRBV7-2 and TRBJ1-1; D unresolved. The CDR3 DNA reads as TGTGCCAGCAGCTTCGCAGGAACTGAAGCTTTCTTT. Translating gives CASSFAGTEAFF.